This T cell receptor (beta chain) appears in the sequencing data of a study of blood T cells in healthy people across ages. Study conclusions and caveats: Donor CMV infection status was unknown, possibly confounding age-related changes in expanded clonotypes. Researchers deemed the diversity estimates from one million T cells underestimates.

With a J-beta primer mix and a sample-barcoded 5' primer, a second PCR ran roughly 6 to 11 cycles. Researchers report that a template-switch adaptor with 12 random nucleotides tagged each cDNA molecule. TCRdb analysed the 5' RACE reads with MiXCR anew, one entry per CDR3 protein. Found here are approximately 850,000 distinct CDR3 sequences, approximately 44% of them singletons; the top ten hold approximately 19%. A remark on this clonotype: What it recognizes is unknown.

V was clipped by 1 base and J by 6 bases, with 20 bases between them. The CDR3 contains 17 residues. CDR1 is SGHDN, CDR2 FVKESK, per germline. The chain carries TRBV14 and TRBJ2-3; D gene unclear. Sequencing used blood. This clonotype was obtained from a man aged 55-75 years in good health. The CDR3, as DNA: TGTGCCAGCAGCCAAGGAAAGGTCTACTCTTTCACTGATACGCAGTATTTT. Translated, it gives CASSQGKVYSFTDTQYF.